The entry that follows covers one TCR beta chain sequence. The sample originates from a study of blood T cell repertoires in COVID-19. Study information: The samples span acute and convalescent COVID-19 from the United States, Italy and Spain. T cells, B-cell-depleted T cells, or PBMCs provided the cDNA or gDNA that served as material.

Source study methods: The assay estimated nucleated cells by amplifying reference gene primers. TCRdb's copy holds only in-frame clones and misses some; the assay was immunoSEQ multiplex PCR. V and J calls plus clone size are reproduced from that table; the DNA served to infer D and trimming. The sample holds approximately 54,000 clones, about 83% seen once. The CDR3 runs to 17 residues. Germline-derived CDR1 and CDR2 are MNHNY and SVGAGI (reference sequence). V dropped 5 bases and J dropped 5 bases, with 21 bases sitting between them. This receptor was identified in a human donor in a cohort sampled during active COVID-19. The rearrangement links TRBV6-6 to TRBJ2-2; D is perhaps TRBD1 (5 bases). Sequenced input: peripheral blood. The CDR3 nucleotides are TGTGCCAGCAGTCCTTCTTCCTGGCAGGGAAAAACCGGGGAGCTGTTTTTT. Its protein product is CASSPSSWQGKTGELFF.